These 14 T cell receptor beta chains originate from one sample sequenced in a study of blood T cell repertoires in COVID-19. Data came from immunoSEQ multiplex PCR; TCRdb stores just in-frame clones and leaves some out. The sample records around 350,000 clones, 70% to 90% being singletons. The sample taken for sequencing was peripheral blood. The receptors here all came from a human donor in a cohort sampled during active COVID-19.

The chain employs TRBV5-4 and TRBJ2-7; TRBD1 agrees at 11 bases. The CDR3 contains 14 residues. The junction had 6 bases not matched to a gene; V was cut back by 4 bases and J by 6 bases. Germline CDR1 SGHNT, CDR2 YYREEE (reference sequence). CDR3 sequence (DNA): TGTGCCAGCAGCGATCGGACAGGGGGCATCGAGCAGTACTTC. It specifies CASSDRTGGIEQYF.

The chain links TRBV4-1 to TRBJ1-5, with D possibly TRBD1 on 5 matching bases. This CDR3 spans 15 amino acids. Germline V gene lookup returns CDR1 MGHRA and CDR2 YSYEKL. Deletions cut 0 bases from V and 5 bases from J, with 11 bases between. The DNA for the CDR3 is TGCGCCAGCAGCCAAGAAGGGGATCGGTATCAGCCCCAGCATTTT. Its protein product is CASSQEGDRYQPQHF.

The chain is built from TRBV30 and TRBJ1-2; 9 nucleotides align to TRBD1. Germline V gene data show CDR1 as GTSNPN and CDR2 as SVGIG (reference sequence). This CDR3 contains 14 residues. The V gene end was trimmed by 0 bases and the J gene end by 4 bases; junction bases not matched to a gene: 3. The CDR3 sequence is CAWSVTGGSYGYTF. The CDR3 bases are TGTGCCTGGAGTGTAACAGGGGGCAGCTATGGCTACACCTTC. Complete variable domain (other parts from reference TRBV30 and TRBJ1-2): SQTIHQWPATLVQPVGSPLSLECTVEGTSNPNLYWYRQAAGRGLQLLFYSVGIGQISSEVPQNLSASRPQDRQFILSSKKLLLSDSGFYLCAWSVTGGSYGYTFGSGTRLTVV.

For the CDR3, the DNA is TGTGCCAGCTCACCGACTAGCTCAAGCTACGAGCAGTACTTC. Its protein product is CASSPTSSSYEQYF. The chain has TRBV18 and TRBJ2-7, with 7 nucleotides matching TRBD2. The germline gives CDR1 KGHSH, CDR2 LQKENI. The CDR3 is 14 residues long. V trimming: 3 bases; J trimming: 3 bases; junction bases outside the gene matches: 5. Filled out from reference TRBV18 and TRBJ2-7, the complete variable domain reads NAGVMQNPRHLVRRRGQEARLRCSPMKGHSHVYWYRQLPEEGLKFMVYLQKENIIDESGMPKERFSAEFPKEGPSILRIQQVVRGDSAAYFCASSPTSSSYEQYFGPGTRLTVT.

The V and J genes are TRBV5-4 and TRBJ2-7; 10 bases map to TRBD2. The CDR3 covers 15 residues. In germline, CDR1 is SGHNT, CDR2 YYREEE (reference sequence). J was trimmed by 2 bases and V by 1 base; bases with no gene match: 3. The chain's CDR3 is CASSLTSGKPYEQYF. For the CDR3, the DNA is TGTGCCAGCAGCTTGACTAGCGGGAAACCCTACGAGCAGTACTTC.

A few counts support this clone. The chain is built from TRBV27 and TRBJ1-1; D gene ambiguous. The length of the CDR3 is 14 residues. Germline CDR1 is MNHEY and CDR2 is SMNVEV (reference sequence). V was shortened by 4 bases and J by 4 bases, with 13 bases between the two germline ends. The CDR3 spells CASSSTPQITEAFF. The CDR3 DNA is TGTGCCAGCAGTTCCACCCCGCAGATCACTGAAGCTTTCTTT.

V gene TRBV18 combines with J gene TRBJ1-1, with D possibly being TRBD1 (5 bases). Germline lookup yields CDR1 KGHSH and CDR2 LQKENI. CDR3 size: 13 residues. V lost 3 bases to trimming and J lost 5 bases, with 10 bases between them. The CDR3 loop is CASSPTGGTEAFF. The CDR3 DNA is TGTGCCAGCTCACCCACGGGGGGAACTGAAGCTTTCTTT.

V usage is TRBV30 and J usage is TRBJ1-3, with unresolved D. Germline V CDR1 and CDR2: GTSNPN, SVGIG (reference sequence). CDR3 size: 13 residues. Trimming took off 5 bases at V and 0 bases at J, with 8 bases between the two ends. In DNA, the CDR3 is TGTGCCTGGGCAAGCGTCTCTGGAAACACCATATATTTT. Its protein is CAWASVSGNTIYF.

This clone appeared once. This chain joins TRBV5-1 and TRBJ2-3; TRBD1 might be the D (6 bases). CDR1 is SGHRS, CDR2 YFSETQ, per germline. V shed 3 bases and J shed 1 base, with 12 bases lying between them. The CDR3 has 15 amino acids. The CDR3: CASSYGQYGTDTQYF. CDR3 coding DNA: TGCGCCAGCAGCTATGGACAGTATGGCACAGATACGCAGTATTTT. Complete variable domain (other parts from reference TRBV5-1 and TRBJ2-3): KAGVTQTPRYLIKTRGQQVTLSCSPISGHRSVSWYQQTPGQGLQFLFEYFSETQRNKGNFPGRFSGRQFSNSRSEMNVSTLELGDSALYLCASSYGQYGTDTQYFGPGTRLTVL.

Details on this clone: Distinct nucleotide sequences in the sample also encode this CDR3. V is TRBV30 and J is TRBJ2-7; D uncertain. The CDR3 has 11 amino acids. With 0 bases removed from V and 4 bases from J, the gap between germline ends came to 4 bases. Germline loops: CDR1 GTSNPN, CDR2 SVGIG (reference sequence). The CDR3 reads CAWSVQYEQYF. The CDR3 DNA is TGTGCCTGGAGTGTACAGTACGAGCAGTACTTC.

The CDR3 coding sequence is TGTGCCAGCTCGCCTCAACCGGGACAGGTGAACACTGAAGCTTTCTTT. It yields the protein CASSPQPGQVNTEAFF. This chain uses TRBV18 with TRBJ1-1; 8 bases align to TRBD1. With V trimmed by 6 bases and J by 0 bases, 9 bases remained unmatched. The CDR3 is made up of 16 amino acids. CDR1 and CDR2 from the germline V gene are KGHSH and LQKENI.

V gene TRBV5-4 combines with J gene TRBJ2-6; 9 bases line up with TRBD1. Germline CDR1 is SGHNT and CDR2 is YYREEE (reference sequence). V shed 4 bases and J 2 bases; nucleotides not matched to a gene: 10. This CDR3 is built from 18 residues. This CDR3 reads CASSRWGTGTTGANVLTF. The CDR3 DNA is TGTGCCAGCAGCCGCTGGGGGACAGGGACGACTGGGGCCAACGTCCTGACTTTC. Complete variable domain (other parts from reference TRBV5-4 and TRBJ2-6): ETGVTQSPTHLIKTRGQQVTLRCSSQSGHNTVSWYQQALGQGPQFIFQYYREEENGRGNFPPRFSGLQFPNYSSELNVNALELDDSALYLCASSRWGTGTTGANVLTFGAGSRLTVL.

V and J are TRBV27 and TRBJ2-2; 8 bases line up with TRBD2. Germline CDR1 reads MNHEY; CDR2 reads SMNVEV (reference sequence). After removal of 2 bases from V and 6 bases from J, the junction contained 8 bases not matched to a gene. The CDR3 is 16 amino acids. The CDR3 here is CASSLPGLAGAGELFF. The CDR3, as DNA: TGTGCCAGCAGTTTACCCGGACTAGCCGGAGCCGGGGAGCTGTTTTTT.

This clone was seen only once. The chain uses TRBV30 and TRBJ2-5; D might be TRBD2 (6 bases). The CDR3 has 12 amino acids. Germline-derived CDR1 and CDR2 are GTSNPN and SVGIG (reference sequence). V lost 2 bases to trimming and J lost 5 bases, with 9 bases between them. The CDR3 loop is CAWSTSGETQYF. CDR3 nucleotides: TGTGCCTGGAGTACCAGCGGGGAGACCCAGTACTTC. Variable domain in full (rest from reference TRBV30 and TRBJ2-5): SQTIHQWPATLVQPVGSPLSLECTVEGTSNPNLYWYRQAAGRGLQLLFYSVGIGQISSEVPQNLSASRPQDRQFILSSKKLLLSDSGFYLCAWSTSGETQYFGPGTRLLVL.